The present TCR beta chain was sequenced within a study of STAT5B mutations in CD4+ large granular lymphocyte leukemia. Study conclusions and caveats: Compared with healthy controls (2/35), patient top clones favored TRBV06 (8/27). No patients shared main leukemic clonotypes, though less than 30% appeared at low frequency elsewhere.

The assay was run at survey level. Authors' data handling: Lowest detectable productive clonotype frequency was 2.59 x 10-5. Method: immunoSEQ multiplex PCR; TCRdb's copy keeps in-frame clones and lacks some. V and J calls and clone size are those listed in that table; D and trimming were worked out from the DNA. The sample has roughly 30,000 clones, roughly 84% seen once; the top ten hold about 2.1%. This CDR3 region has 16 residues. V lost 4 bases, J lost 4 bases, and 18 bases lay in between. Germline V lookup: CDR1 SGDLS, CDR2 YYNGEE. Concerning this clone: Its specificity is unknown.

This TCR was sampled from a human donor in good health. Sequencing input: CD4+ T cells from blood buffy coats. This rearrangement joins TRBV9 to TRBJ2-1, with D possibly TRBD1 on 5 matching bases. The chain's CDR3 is CASSPHNVDTYNEQFF. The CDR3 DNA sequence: TGTGCCAGCAGCCCCCACAACGTGGACACGTACAATGAGCAGTTCTTC.